These T cell receptor beta chains were read from a single sample in a study of cytomegalovirus exposure and HLA in healthy donors. Clones were read by immunoSEQ multiplex PCR, and TCRdb kept only the in-frame ones, dropping some. The profile shows about 140,000 clones, 73% of them singletons. Sequencing was done on a sample of PBMCs. These receptor sequences come from a woman between 40 and 55 years old in good health and CMV-seronegative. CDR3s include the opening cysteine and the closing phenylalanine or tryptophan. A D gene is named only where the DNA matches it firmly. Clone sizes are given selectively: once, few, many, or a class where the clone is expanded.

J gene	clone size	V gene	D gene	CDR3 protein	CDR3 DNA
TRBJ1-6	NA	TRBV9	NA	CASSANYGAPLHF	TGTGCCAGCAGCGCTAACTACGGGGCACCCCTCCACTTT
TRBJ1-2	NA	TRBV9	TRBD1	CASAKGGFYGYTF	TGTGCCAGCGCGAAAGGGGGCTTCTATGGCTACACCTTC
TRBJ2-3	once	TRBV7-9	TRBD2	CASSSGSGGAADTQYF	TGTGCCAGCAGCTCTGGGAGCGGGGGGGCCGCAGATACGCAGTATTTT
TRBJ1-1	NA	TRBV27	TRBD1	CASSLAYRGLGTEAFF	TGTGCCAGCAGTTTAGCCTACAGGGGGCTAGGCACTGAAGCTTTCTTT
TRBJ1-2	NA	TRBV4-1	TRBD1	CASSQRDSTNYGYTF	TGCGCCAGCAGCCAACGGGACAGCACTAACTATGGCTACACCTTC
TRBJ2-2	NA	TRBV5-4	TRBD1	CASSTKGGPNTGELFF	TGTGCCAGCAGCACCAAAGGGGGCCCGAACACCGGGGAGCTGTTTTTT
TRBJ1-2	NA	TRBV4-2	NA	CASSQAQGTYGYTF	TGTGCCAGCAGCCAAGCGCAGGGGACCTATGGCTACACCTTC
TRBJ1-2	NA	TRBV29-1	TRBD1	CSVVAPGGDYGYTF	TGCAGCGTTGTTGCGCCAGGGGGCGACTATGGCTACACCTTC
TRBJ2-3	NA	TRBV4-1	NA	CASSQDQDNPRTDTQYF	TGCGCCAGCAGCCAAGATCAGGACAATCCCCGCACAGATACGCAGTATTTT
TRBJ2-5	NA	TRBV18	NA	CASSPPNDRETQYF	TGTGCCAGCTCACCACCCAACGACAGGGAGACCCAGTACTTC
TRBJ1-4	NA	TRBV4-2	TRBD1	CASSLGTGGSLEKLFF	TGTGCCAGCAGCCTCGGGACAGGGGGTTCCTTGGAAAAACTGTTTTTT
TRBJ2-1	NA	TRBV5-5	TRBD1	CASSLPGTGWSNEQFF	TGTGCCAGCAGCTTGCCCGGGACAGGGTGGAGCAATGAGCAGTTCTTC
TRBJ1-3	few	TRBV6-6	TRBD1	CASSYQTGLKGNTIYF	TGTGCCAGCAGTTACCAGACAGGGCTAAAGGGGAACACCATATATTTT
TRBJ2-3	NA	TRBV5-6	TRBD1	CASSRDRGTQYF	TGTGCCAGCAGCCGGGACAGGGGGACGCAGTATTTT
TRBJ1-2	NA	TRBV13	NA	CASSPQGLGYGYTF	TGTGCCAGCAGCCCCCAGGGGTTGGGCTATGGCTACACCTTC
TRBJ2-2	NA	TRBV11-2	NA	CASSIDRTGELFF	TGTGCCAGCAGCATAGACAGAACCGGGGAGCTGTTTTTT
TRBJ2-1	NA	TRBV9	TRBD2	CASSQRTSGGPYNEQFF	TGTGCCAGCAGCCAAAGGACTAGCGGGGGCCCATACAATGAGCAGTTCTTC
TRBJ1-5	once	TRBV5-5	NA	CASSLNSETNQPQHF	TGTGCCAGCAGCTTGAATTCGGAGACCAATCAGCCCCAGCATTTT
TRBJ1-1	NA	TRBV7-9	NA	CASSLIAGANTEAFF	TGTGCCAGCAGCTTAATCGCGGGGGCGAACACTGAAGCTTTCTTT
TRBJ1-4	few	TRBV6-1	TRBD1	CASSELSGQVKLFF	TGTGCCAGCAGTGAATTGTCGGGACAGGTAAAACTGTTTTTT
TRBJ1-6	NA	TRBV6-5	TRBD1	CASSPGQGFSPLHF	TGTGCCAGTAGCCCGGGACAGGGTTTTTCACCCCTCCACTTT
TRBJ2-1	NA	TRBV5-6	NA	CASSRVGSSNEQFF	TGTGCCAGCAGTCGCGTGGGCTCAAGCAATGAGCAGTTCTTC
TRBJ2-3	NA	TRBV6-4	NA	CASSDERGADTQYF	TGTGCCAGCAGTGACGAGCGCGGGGCAGATACGCAGTATTTT
TRBJ2-5	NA	TRBV9	TRBD2	CASSPSGGYRETQYF	TGTGCCAGCAGCCCTAGCGGGGGGTATCGAGAGACCCAGTACTTC
TRBJ1-4	NA	TRBV6-1	NA	CASSETSVNEKLFF	TGTGCCAGCAGTGAGACATCGGTTAATGAAAAACTGTTTTTT
TRBJ1-3	NA	TRBV29-1	NA	CSVIGQHSGNTIYF	TGCAGCGTCATCGGACAGCACTCTGGAAACACCATATATTTT
TRBJ2-3	NA	TRBV9	NA	CASSVRSTTITDTQYF	TGTGCCAGCAGCGTTCGTTCAACAACAATCACAGATACGCAGTATTTT
TRBJ2-3	NA	TRBV7-6	TRBD2	CASSPRTSGNTDTQYF	TGTGCCAGCAGCCCAAGGACTAGCGGAAACACAGATACGCAGTATTTT
TRBJ2-5	few	TRBV5-1	NA	CASSLTTGFVQETQYF	TGCGCCAGCAGCTTAACTACAGGGTTTGTCCAAGAGACCCAGTACTTC
TRBJ1-3	few	TRBV5-1	NA	CASSLAGMGNTIYF	TGCGCCAGCAGCTTGGCGGGGATGGGAAACACCATATATTTT
TRBJ1-2	NA	TRBV7-2	TRBD1	CASSLQGAQGYTF	TGTGCCAGCAGTCTTCAGGGGGCGCAAGGCTACACCTTC
TRBJ2-1	NA	TRBV2	NA	CASSRQAYNEQFF	TGTGCCAGCAGTCGACAGGCGTACAATGAGCAGTTCTTC
TRBJ2-5	NA	TRBV5-4	NA	CASSITRGQETQYF	TGTGCCAGCAGCATAACGCGGGGCCAAGAGACCCAGTACTTC
TRBJ2-7	NA	TRBV6-5	TRBD1	CASSDRAGYEQYF	TGTGCCAGCAGCGACAGGGCAGGCTACGAGCAGTACTTC
TRBJ1-2	NA	TRBV5-1	TRBD1	CASRLTGDGYGYTF	TGCGCCAGCAGGTTGACAGGGGATGGCTATGGCTACACCTTC
TRBJ1-5	NA	TRBV19	NA	CASSIHQAQHF	TGTGCCAGTAGTATACACCAGGCCCAGCATTTT
TRBJ2-5	NA	TRBV4-1	TRBD1	CASQRGQGETQYF	TGCGCCAGCCAGAGAGGACAGGGAGAGACCCAGTACTTC
TRBJ1-2	NA	TRBV5-4	NA	CASKLLTGSYGYTF	TGTGCCAGCAAATTGTTGACGGGGAGCTATGGCTACACCTTC
TRBJ1-1	NA	TRBV2	NA	CASSGGVTDTEAFF	TGTGCCAGCAGTGGGGGGGTGACAGACACTGAAGCTTTCTTT
TRBJ2-3	NA	TRBV12-5	TRBD2	CASAPGSGADTQYF	TGTGCTAGTGCCCCGGGTAGCGGGGCAGATACGCAGTATTTT
TRBJ2-2	NA	TRBV2	NA	CASSEGGGWMFF	TGTGCCAGCAGTGAAGGGGGGGGCTGGATGTTTTTT
TRBJ2-2	NA	TRBV19	NA	CASKEQGSAGELFF	TGTGCCAGTAAAGAGCAGGGGTCGGCCGGGGAGCTGTTTTTT
TRBJ1-2	NA	TRBV19	NA	CASSINRANNYGYTF	TGTGCCAGTAGTATCAACAGGGCGAATAACTATGGCTACACCTTC
TRBJ2-6	NA	TRBV4-1	TRBD1	CASSHLQGVLSGANVLTF	TGCGCCAGCAGCCATTTACAGGGGGTCCTCTCTGGGGCCAACGTCCTGACTTTC
TRBJ1-1	NA	TRBV2	NA	CASKSGQPHTEAFF	TGTGCCAGCAAATCAGGACAGCCTCACACTGAAGCTTTCTTT